This TCR beta chain was recorded in a study of identical twins (dated by TCRdb to 2016 to 2017). Regarding the research as a whole: The study deep-sequenced TCR alpha and beta repertoires from monozygotic twins, unrelated adults of various ages and cord blood to test whether fetal clonotypes persist. Replicate twin experiments were performed at different times using different library preparation protocols to rule out contamination. Here is what the overall study found, with its caveats: Invariant T cells such as MAIT and iNKT could partly confound zero-insertion analyses, although diverse VJ usage argued against such confounding for most clonotypes. Conclusions relied on cross-sectional statistical analysis, since the same donors could not be followed over many years. In monozygotic twins, recombination models systematically underestimated out-of-frame TCR alpha sharing, but the models matched the sharing seen between unrelated individuals. Abundant cord blood beta clonotypes carried fewer insertions; young adult naive repertoires showed a weaker similar trend, while memory repertoires showed none. A weaker excess of twin sharing was found in beta out-of-frame sequences because the signal-to-noise ratio was lowered by fewer shared sequences. Out-of-frame TCR alpha sequences shared between twins showed an excess of low generation-probability sequences compared with coincidental sharing between unrelated individuals.

Library preparation was by 5' RACE. Instrument on record: Illumina HiSeq 2000. Template switching added a universal primer binding site, and the final cDNA carried a unique molecular identifier that allowed TCR cDNA molecules to be counted accurately. Specific primers in the conserved constant-segment region were used to synthesize first-strand cDNA for TCR alpha and beta chains. Each cDNA library was double barcoded, with a SMART-Mk sample barcode plus Illumina barcodes, to control for contamination. Two successive PCR steps introduced TruSeq adapter sequences along with Illumina sample barcodes. The TCR alpha and beta cDNA libraries were sequenced on the Illumina HiSeq platform using custom primers. Regarding the original processing steps: Unique molecular identifiers were extracted from raw reads with MiGEC, and CDR3 positions were determined with MiXCR. For each individual, recombination models were inferred using an EM algorithm with the repgenHMM and IGoR tools. The analysis of shared clonotypes was done with the tcR package in R, with sharing normalized by the product of cloneset sizes. Out-of-frame nonproductive sequences were analyzed to study raw recombination free of thymic and clonal selection effects. The public sequencing data were trimmed at Q25 with fastp and processed into clonotypes with MiXCR by TCRdb, which kept only in-frame beta chains. Every entry covers one CDR3 protein and lists the most common genes and DNA from its rows. TCRdb's processing, not the authors' own work, is the source of the V and J calls. In all, the sample holds about 330,000 distinct CDR3 sequences, and roughly 12% of those were seen once. Approximately 7.5% of the sample is held by the ten biggest clonotypes.

As concerns this clonotype: Which antigen it targets is not known. No much larger clonotype is one base removed from it; base qualities were not supplied.

All donors were healthy Caucasians. The twin cohort comprised three pairs of female monozygotic twins, all aged about 18 to 29 years. Positive isolation kits from Invitrogen were used to isolate the CD4+ and CD8+ T cell populations. These data were also reused for a study on yellow fever vaccine responses in identical twins. As the second study states: According to the authors, in identical twins the way T cells responded to vaccination appeared partly convergent and partly personalized. In identical twins, the study followed T cell clones that responded to the vaccine with precision.

Sequencing input: CD8+ T cells sorted from blood. This sequence was found in a woman between 18 and 29 years old in good health.

The DNA sequence reads TGTGCCAGCAGTTTTTTCGCGGAGGCCAATGAGCAGTTCTTC. The translation is CASSFFAEANEQFF. The chain employs TRBV28 and TRBJ2-1, with TRBD2 tentatively as D gene (5 bases match). Trimming at the junction amounts to 3 bases on V and 6 bases on J, and the germline ends lie 12 bases apart. The CDR3 holds 14 amino acids from the cysteine to the phenylalanine. Only the CDR3 portion is preserved as DNA: 42 bases, with reading frame beginning at the first base. CDR1 MDHEN and CDR2 SYDVKM are derived from the germline V gene.